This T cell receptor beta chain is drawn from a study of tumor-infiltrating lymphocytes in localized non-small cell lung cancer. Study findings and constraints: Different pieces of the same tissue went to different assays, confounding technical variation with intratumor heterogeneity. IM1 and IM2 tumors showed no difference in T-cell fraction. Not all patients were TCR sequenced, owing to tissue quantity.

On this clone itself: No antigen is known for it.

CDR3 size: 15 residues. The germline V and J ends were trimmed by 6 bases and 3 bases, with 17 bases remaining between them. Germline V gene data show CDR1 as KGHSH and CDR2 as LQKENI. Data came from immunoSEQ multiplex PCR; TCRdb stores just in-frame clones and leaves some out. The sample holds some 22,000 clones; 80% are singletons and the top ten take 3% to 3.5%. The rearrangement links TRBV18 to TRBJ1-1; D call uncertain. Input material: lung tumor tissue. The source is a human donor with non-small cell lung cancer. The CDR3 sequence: CASSSRPPPDTEAFF. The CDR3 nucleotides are TGTGCCAGCTCTTCTCGTCCCCCCCCGGACACTGAAGCTTTCTTT.